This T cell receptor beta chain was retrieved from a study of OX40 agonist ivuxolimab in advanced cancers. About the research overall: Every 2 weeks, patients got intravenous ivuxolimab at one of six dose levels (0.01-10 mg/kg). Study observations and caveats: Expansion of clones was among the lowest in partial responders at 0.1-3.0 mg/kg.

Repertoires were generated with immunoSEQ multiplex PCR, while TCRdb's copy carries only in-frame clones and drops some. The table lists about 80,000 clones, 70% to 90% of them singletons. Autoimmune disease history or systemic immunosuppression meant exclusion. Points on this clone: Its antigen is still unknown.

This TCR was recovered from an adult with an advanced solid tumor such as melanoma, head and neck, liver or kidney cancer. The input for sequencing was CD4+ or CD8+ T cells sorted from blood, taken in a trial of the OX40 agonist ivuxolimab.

CDR3 sequence reads: CASSYSGLNQPQHF. The DNA for the CDR3 is TGTGCCAGCAGTTACTCTGGGCTGAATCAGCCCCAGCATTTT. The chain is built from TRBV6-6 and TRBJ1-5; unclear D gene. The CDR3 sequence is 14 residues long. Germline V gene data show CDR1 as MNHNY and CDR2 as SVGAGI (reference sequence). V was shortened by 0 bases and J by 4 bases, with 7 bases between the two germline ends.